These 18 T cell receptor beta chains share one sample of origin, sequenced in a study of control samples from healthy donors and cancer patients. Generated by immunoSEQ multiplex PCR, the TCRdb table keeps only in-frame clones and is missing some. The sample yields 250,000 to 300,000 clones, about 80% seen once. The sample comprised PBMCs. These receptors were collected from a woman aged 60-75 years with lung cancer.

This clone showed up just a few times. The J gene is TRBJ1-2, the V gene TRBV3-1 (or the pseudogene TRBV3-2); TRBD1 might be the D (5 bases). CDR1 and CDR2 from the germline V gene are LGHDT and YNNKEL (reference sequence). The CDR3 totals 13 residues. Deletions cut 4 bases from V and 8 bases from J, with 14 bases between. The CDR3 reads CASSPDGTRGYTF. The CDR3, as DNA: TGTGCCAGCAGCCCCGACGGGACTCGCGGCTACACCTTC.

The rearrangement links TRBV2 to TRBJ1-6; TRBD1 aligns across 10 bases. The CDR3 spans 14 residues. The germline CDR1 and CDR2 sequences are SNHLY and FYNNEI. The V gene end was trimmed by 8 bases and the J gene end by 10 bases; junction bases not matched to a gene: 8. CDR3 residues: CASSFGQGESPLHF. The CDR3 DNA follows: TGTGCCAGCTCTTTTGGACAGGGGGAATCACCCCTCCACTTT.

CDR3 nucleotide sequence: TGTGCCAGCAGTAGTCCCGGGCGGCTCCCTGGAAACACCATATATTTT. Translation: CASSSPGRLPGNTIYF. This chain uses TRBV2 with TRBJ1-3; D not certain. CDR1 SNHLY and CDR2 FYNNEI come from the germline V gene. This CDR3 spans 16 amino acids. V gave up 5 bases and J gave up 2 bases, with 16 bases separating them.

This chain links TRBV15 with TRBJ1-5; D might be TRBD1 (5 bases). The ends were cut back, 1 base at V and 6 bases at J, with 13 bases in the middle. CDR1 and CDR2 from the germline V gene are LNHNV and YYDKDF (reference sequence). The CDR3 totals 15 residues. The CDR3 loop is CATSRGQGDGQPQHF. CDR3 coding DNA: TGTGCCACCAGCAGAGGGCAGGGCGACGGTCAGCCCCAGCATTTT. The whole variable domain, filled in from reference TRBV15 and TRBJ1-5, reads DAMVIQNPRYQVTQFGKPVTLSCSQTLNHNVMYWYQQKSSQAPKLLFHYYDKDFNNEADTPDNFQSRRPNTSFCFLDIRSPGLGDTAMYLCATSRGQGDGQPQHFGDGTRLSIL.

The chain couples TRBV19 to TRBJ2-1; D uncertain. Between the trimmed V and J ends, which lost 7 bases and 0 bases, there was a span of 13 bases. The CDR3 spans 15 residues. CDR1 and CDR2 (germline): LNHDA, SQIVND (reference sequence). The CDR3 is CASTPFAASYNEQFF. CDR3 coding DNA: TGTGCCAGTACCCCCTTTGCGGCCTCCTACAATGAGCAGTTCTTC.

The genes are TRBV21-1 and TRBJ2-7. TRBV21-1 is an annotated pseudogene. The CDR3 runs 12 residues. The CDR3 DNA reads as TGTGCCAGCAGGACGGCGACGTACGAGCAGTACTTC. Residues: CASRTATYEQYF.

The rearrangement links TRBV9 to TRBJ1-1; 9 bases fit TRBD1. With V trimmed by 0 bases and J by 6 bases, 3 bases remained unmatched. CDR1 SGDLS and CDR2 YYNGEE come from the germline V gene. CDR3 length equals 14 residues. The CDR3 loop reads CASSVGQGVSEAFF. CDR3 sequence (DNA): TGTGCCAGCAGCGTAGGACAGGGGGTTTCTGAAGCTTTCTTT.

The chain combines TRBV6-6 with TRBJ2-5; D is uncertain. The length of the CDR3 is 11 residues. Germline CDR1 MNHNY, CDR2 SVGAGI (reference sequence). V was clipped by 7 bases and J by 3 bases, with 6 bases between them. The CDR3 DNA follows: TGTGCCAGCACCTACAAAGAGACCCAGTACTTC. This codes for CASTYKETQYF.

This chain links TRBV18 with TRBJ2-1; 8 bases match TRBD2. The germline V gene encodes CDR1 KGHSH and CDR2 LQKENI. V shed 3 bases, J shed 8 bases, and the junction held 9 bases outside the gene matches. The CDR3 spans 15 residues. CDR3 in DNA: TGTGCCAGCTCACCTTTCATAGCGGGAAGTGATGAGCAGTTCTTC. It encodes CASSPFIAGSDEQFF.

The J gene is TRBJ2-1, the V gene TRBV10-3; 10 bases map to TRBD2. This CDR3 is built from 12 residues. Germline V gene sequence: CDR1 ENHRY, CDR2 SYGVKD. V was pared by 9 bases and J by 9 bases, with 5 bases of the junction left unmatched. The CDR3 loop reads CAIGTSALEQFF. The DNA of the CDR3 is TGTGCCATTGGGACTAGCGCGCTTGAGCAGTTCTTC.

J is TRBJ2-2 and V is TRBV2, with D unclear. CDR1 is SNHLY, CDR2 FYNNEI, per germline. Between the trimmed V and J ends, which lost 7 bases and 4 bases, there was a span of 4 bases. CDR3 length equals 11 residues. The CDR3 coding sequence is TGTGCCAGCACGTTCACCGGGGAGCTGTTTTTT. Its protein product is CASTFTGELFF.

CDR3 sequence: CASSPTTGPGNTIYF. CDR3 nucleotide sequence: TGTGCCAGCTCACCGACGACAGGGCCTGGAAACACCATATATTTT. The rearrangement joins TRBV18 to TRBJ1-3, with 7 bases fitting TRBD1. V lost 3 bases to trimming and J lost 2 bases; unmatched junction nucleotides: 4. The CDR3 covers 15 residues. Per germline, CDR1 KGHSH and CDR2 LQKENI.

The V and J genes are TRBV6-6 and TRBJ1-2; 9 bases align to TRBD1. The germline gives CDR1 MNHNY, CDR2 SVGAGI (reference sequence). Trimming removed 6 bases from V and 4 bases from J; junction bases left unmatched: 9. The CDR3 consists of 15 residues. CDR3 amino acids: CASRLGQGGVYGYTF. The CDR3, as DNA: TGTGCCAGCAGGCTGGGACAGGGAGGTGTCTATGGCTACACCTTC.

The chain recombines TRBV9 with TRBJ1-1, with D hard to call. Per germline, CDR1 SGDLS and CDR2 YYNGEE. Trimming removed 3 bases at V and 8 bases at J, with 14 bases between. The CDR3 consists of 13 residues. CDR3 residues: CASSAGGVWEAFF. Here the CDR3 DNA reads TGTGCCAGCAGCGCCGGCGGGGTATGGGAAGCTTTCTTT.

The gene calls are TRBV12-3 or TRBV12-4 and TRBJ1-1, with a possible D match to TRBD1 (5 bases). With 6 bases removed from V and 4 bases from J, the gap between germline ends came to 12 bases. CDR3 size: 13 residues. The CDR3 here is CASSPSRGTEAFF. As DNA, the CDR3 is TGTGCCAGCAGCCCATCGAGGGGCACTGAAGCTTTCTTT.

The CDR3: CASSAPGQKETQYF. For the CDR3, the DNA is TGTGCCAGCAGCGCCCCGGGACAGAAAGAGACCCAGTACTTC. The rearrangement uses TRBV7-8 and TRBJ2-5; 7 bases are shared with TRBD1. Trimming at V came to 5 bases and at J to 3 bases, leaving 6 bases not matched to a gene. In germline, CDR1 is SGHVS, CDR2 FQNEAQ. The CDR3 totals 14 residues.

The chain carries TRBV24-1 and TRBJ2-7, with a possible D match to TRBD2 (5 bases). V dropped 3 bases and J dropped 0 bases, with 11 bases sitting between them. This CDR3 region has 15 residues. Germline loops: CDR1 KGHDR, CDR2 SFDVKD. CDR3 loop: CATSDGLTRSYEQYF. CDR3 nucleotides: TGTGCCACCAGTGATGGACTGACCCGCTCCTACGAGCAGTACTTC.

The chain recombines TRBV6-5 with TRBJ1-3; D not resolved. Germline V gene sequence: CDR1 MNHEY, CDR2 SVGAGI. V was pared by 2 bases and J by 0 bases, with 11 bases between. This CDR3 region has 16 residues. CDR3 sequence: CASSYARVRSGNTIYF. The CDR3 nucleotides read TGTGCCAGCAGTTACGCAAGGGTCCGCTCTGGAAACACCATATATTTT.